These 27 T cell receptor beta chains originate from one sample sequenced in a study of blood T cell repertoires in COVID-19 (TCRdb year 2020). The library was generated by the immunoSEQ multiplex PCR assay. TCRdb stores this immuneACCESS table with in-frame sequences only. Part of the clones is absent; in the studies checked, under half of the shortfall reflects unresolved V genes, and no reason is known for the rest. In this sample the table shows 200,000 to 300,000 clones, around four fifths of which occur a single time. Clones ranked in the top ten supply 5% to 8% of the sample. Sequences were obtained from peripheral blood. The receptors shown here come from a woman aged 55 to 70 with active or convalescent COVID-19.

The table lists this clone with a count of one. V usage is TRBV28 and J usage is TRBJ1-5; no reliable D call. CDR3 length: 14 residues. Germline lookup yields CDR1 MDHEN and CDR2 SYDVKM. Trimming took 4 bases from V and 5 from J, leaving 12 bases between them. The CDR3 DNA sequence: TGTGCCAGCAGTTCATCAGGTTCGGATCAGCCCCAGCATTTT. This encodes CASSSSGSDQPQHF.

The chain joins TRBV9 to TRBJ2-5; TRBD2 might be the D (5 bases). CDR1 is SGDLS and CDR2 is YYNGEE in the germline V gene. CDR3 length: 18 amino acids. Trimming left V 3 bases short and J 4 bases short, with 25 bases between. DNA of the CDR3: TGTGCCAGCAGCGCTGGGGTCCGTGATTGGGGAGTGGTAGAGACCCAGTACTTC. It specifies CASSAGVRDWGVVETQYF. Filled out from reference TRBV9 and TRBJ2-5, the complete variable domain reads DSGVTQTPKHLITATGQRVTLRCSPRSGDLSVYWYQQSLDQGLQFLIQYYNGEERAKGNILERFSAQQFPDLHSELNLSSLELGDSALYFCASSAGVRDWGVVETQYFGPGTRLLVL.

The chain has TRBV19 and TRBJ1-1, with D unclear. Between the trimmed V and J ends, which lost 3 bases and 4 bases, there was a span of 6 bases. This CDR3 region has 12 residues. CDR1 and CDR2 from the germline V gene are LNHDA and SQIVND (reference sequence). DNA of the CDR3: TGTGCCAGTAGTATCTATGGCACTGAAGCTTTCTTT. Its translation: CASSIYGTEAFF.

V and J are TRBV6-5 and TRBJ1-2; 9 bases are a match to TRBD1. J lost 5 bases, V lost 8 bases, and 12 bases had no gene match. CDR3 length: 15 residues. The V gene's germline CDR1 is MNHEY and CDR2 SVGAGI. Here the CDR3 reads CASDSRDRVFYGYTF. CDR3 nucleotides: TGTGCCAGCGATAGTCGGGACAGGGTATTTTATGGCTACACCTTC.

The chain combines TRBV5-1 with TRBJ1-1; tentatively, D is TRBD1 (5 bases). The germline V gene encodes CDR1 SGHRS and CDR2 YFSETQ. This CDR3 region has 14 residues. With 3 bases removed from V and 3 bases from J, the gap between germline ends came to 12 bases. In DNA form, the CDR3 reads TGCGCCAGCAGCTCCCAGGGAGGTGACACTGAAGCTTTCTTT. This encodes CASSSQGGDTEAFF.

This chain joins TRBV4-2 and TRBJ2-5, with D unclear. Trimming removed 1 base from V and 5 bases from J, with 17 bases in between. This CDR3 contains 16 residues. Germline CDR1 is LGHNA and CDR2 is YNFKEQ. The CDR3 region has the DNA TGTGCCAGCAGCCAAGTCCATGGTGAGGTTACGGAGACCCAGTACTTC. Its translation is CASSQVHGEVTETQYF.

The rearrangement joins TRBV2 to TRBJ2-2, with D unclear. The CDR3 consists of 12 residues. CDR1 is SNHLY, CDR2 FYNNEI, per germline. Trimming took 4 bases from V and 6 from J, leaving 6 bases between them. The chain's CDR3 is CASSVSSGELFF. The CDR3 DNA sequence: TGTGCCAGCAGTGTTTCTTCCGGGGAGCTGTTTTTT.

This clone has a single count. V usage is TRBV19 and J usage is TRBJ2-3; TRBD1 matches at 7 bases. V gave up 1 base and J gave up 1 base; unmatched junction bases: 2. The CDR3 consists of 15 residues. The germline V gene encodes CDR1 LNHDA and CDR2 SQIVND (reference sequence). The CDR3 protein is CASSIVTGGTDTQYF. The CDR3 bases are TGTGCCAGTAGTATAGTCACAGGGGGCACAGATACGCAGTATTTT.

The CDR3 DNA follows: TGCAGCGTTCGCAGGGGTGGCTCAGATACGCAGTATTTT. Residues: CSVRRGGSDTQYF. The chain carries TRBV29-1 and TRBJ2-3; maybe TRBD1 (6 bases). Germline V gene sequence: CDR1 SQVTM, CDR2 ANQGSEA. The CDR3 length is 13 residues. Trimming took 5 bases from V and 4 from J, leaving 13 bases between them.

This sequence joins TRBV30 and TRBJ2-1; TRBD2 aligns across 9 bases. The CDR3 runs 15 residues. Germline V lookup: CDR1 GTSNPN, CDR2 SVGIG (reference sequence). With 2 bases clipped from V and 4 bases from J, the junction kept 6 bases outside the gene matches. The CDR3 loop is CAWSRTSALYNEQFF. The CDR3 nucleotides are TGTGCCTGGAGTAGGACTAGCGCCCTTTACAATGAGCAGTTCTTC. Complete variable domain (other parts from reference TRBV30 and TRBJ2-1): SQTIHQWPATLVQPVGSPLSLECTVEGTSNPNLYWYRQAAGRGLQLLFYSVGIGQISSEVPQNLSASRPQDRQFILSSKKLLLSDSGFYLCAWSRTSALYNEQFFGPGTRLTVL.

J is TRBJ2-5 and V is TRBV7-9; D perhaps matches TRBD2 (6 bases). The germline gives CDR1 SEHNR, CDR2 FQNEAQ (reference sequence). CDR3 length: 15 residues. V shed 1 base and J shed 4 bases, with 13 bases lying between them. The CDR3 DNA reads TGTGCCAGCAGCTTAGGCGGGGAGTCCCGAGAGACCCAGTACTTC. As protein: CASSLGGESRETQYF.

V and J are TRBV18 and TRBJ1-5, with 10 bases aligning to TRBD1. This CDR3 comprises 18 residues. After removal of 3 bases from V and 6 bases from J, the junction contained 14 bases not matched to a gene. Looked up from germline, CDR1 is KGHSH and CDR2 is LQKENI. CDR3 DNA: TGTGCCAGCTCACCTGGGCGGACAGGGGGATATTCGAGTCAGCCCCAGCATTTT. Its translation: CASSPGRTGGYSSQPQHF.

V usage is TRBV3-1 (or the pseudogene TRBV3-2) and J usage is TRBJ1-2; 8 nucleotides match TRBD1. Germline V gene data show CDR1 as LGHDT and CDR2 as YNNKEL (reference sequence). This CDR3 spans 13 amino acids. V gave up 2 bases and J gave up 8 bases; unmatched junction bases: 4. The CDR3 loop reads CASSQQGARGYTF. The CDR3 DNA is TGTGCCAGCAGCCAACAGGGGGCGCGAGGCTACACCTTC.

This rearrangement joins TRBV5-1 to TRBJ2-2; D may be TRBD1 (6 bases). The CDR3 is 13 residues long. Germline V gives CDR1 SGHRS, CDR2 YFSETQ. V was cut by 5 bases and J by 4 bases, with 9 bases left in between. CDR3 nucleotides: TGCGCCAGCAGGCAGGGGACCACCGGGGAGCTGTTTTTT. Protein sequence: CASRQGTTGELFF.

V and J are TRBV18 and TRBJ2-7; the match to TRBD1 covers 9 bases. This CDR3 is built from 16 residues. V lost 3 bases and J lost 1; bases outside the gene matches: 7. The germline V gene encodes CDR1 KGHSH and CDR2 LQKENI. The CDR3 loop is CASSPEGTGFSYEQYF. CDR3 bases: TGTGCCAGCTCACCTGAGGGGACAGGGTTTTCCTACGAGCAGTACTTC.

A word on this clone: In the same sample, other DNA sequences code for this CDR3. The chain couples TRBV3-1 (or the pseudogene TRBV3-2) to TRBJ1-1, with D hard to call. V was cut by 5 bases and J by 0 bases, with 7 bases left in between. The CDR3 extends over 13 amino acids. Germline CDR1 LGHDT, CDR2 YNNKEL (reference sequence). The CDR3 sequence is CASSLTVNTEAFF. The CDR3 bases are TGTGCCAGCAGCTTAACGGTGAACACTGAAGCTTTCTTT.

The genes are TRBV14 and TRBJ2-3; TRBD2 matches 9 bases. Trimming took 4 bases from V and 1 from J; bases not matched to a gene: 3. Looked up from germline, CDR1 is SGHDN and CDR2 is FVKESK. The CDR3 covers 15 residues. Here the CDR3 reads CASSPQRGGTDTQYF. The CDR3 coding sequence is TGTGCCAGCAGCCCTCAGCGGGGGGGCACAGATACGCAGTATTTT.

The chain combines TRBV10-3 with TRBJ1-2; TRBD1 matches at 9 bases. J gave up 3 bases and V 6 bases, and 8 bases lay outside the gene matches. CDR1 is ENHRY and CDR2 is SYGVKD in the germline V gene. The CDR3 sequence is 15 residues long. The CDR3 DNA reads TGTGCCATCAGACCGGGACAGGGATATGACTATGGCTACACCTTC. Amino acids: CAIRPGQGYDYGYTF.

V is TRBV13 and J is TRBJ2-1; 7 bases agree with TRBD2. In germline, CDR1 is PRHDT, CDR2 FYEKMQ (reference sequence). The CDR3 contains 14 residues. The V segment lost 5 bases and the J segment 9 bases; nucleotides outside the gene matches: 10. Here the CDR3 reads CASSALTSMGEQFF. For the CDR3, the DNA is TGTGCCAGCAGCGCCTTGACTAGCATGGGTGAGCAGTTCTTC.

DNA for the CDR3: TGTGCCATCCCCATCCCCAGGACTAGCGGGAGTTACGAGCAGTACTTC. As protein: CAIPIPRTSGSYEQYF. The chain recombines TRBV2 with TRBJ2-7; 13 nucleotides agree with TRBD2. Per germline, CDR1 SNHLY and CDR2 FYNNEI. V lost 10 bases, J lost 4 bases, and 13 bases stayed unmatched. This CDR3 region has 16 residues.

The CDR3 protein is CASSYEGARTEAFF. CDR3 coding DNA: TGTGCCAGCAGTTACGAGGGGGCACGAACTGAAGCTTTCTTT. This chain links TRBV6-7 with TRBJ1-1; 7 positions agree with TRBD1. TRBV6-7 falls under the ORF class, with uncertain function. The V segment lost 2 bases and the J segment 5 bases; nucleotides outside the gene matches: 5. This CDR3 contains 14 residues.

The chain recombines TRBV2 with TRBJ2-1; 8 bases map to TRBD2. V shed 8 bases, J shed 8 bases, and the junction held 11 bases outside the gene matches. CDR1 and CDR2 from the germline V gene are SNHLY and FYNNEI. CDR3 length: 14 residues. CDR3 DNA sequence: TGTGCCAGCGGTTTAGCGGGACCGCCCGATGAGCAGTTCTTC. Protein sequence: CASGLAGPPDEQFF.

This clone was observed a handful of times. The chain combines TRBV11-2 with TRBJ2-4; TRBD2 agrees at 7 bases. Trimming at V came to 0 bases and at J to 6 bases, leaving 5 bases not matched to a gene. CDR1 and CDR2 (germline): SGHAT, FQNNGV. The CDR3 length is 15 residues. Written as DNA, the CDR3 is TGTGCCAGCAGCTTAGAGACTAGCCGGGGAAACATTCAGTACTTC. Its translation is CASSLETSRGNIQYF. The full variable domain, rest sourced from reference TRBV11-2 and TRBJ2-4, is EAGVAQSPRYKIIEKRQSVAFWCNPISGHATLYWYQQILGQGPKLLIQFQNNGVVDDSQLPKDRFSAERLKGVDSTLKIQPAKLEDSAVYLCASSLETSRGNIQYFGAGTRLSVL.

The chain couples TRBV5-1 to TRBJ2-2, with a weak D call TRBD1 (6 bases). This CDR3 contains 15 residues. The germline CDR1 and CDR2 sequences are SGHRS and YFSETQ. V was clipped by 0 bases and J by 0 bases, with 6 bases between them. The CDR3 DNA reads TGCGCCAGCAGCTTGGACAGGGCGAACACCGGGGAGCTGTTTTTT. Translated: CASSLDRANTGELFF.

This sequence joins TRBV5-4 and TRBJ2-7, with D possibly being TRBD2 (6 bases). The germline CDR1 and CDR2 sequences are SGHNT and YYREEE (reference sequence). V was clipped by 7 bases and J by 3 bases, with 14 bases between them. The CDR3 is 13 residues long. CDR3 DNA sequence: TGTGCCAGCTCCTTGCGGGGCGGCTACGAGCAGTACTTC. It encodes CASSLRGGYEQYF.

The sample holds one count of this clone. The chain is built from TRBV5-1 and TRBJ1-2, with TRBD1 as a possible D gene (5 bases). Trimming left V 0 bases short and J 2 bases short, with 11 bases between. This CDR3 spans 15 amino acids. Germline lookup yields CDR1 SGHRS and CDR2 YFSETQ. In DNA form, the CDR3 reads TGCGCCAGCAGCTTGGAACAGTGGGGCAACTATGGCTACACCTTC. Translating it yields CASSLEQWGNYGYTF.

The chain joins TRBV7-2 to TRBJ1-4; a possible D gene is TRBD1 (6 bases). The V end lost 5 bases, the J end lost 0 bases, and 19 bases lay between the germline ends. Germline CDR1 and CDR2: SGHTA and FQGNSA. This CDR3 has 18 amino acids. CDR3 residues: CASSPPTGKGATNEKLFF. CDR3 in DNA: TGTGCCAGCAGCCCGCCCACAGGGAAGGGGGCAACTAATGAAAAACTGTTTTTT.